These T cell receptor beta chains were read from a single sample in a study of blood T cells in healthy people across ages. One entry per CDR3 protein, called by TCRdb with MiXCR from the 5' RACE reads. In the table there are 900,000 to 950,000 distinct CDR3 sequences, roughly 28% of which are singletons. These records were also assigned to another study, of T cells of mothers and their children.

Sequencing was performed on blood. The receptors were sampled from a woman between 40 and 50 years old in good health. CDR3s include the opening cysteine and the closing phenylalanine or tryptophan. D genes are given only for firm matches. Size tells how often a clone was seen (once, few, many) or the class of an expanded clone, and some rows leave it out.

NA | few | TRBJ1-1 | TRBV6-1 | TGTGCCAGCAGTGATCCCCGACTGGGGGGAACTGAAGCTTTCTTT | CASSDPRLGGTEAFF
NA | few | TRBJ2-7 | TRBV20-1 | TGCAGTGCTGGACGGGGCAGAGCCCACGAGCAGTACTTC | CSAGRGRAHEQYF
TRBD2 | NA | TRBJ2-5 | TRBV20-1 | TGCAGTGCCCCGCCATGGAAGCGGGGGGGCCGAGAGACCCAGTACTTC | CSAPPWKRGGRETQYF
NA | NA | TRBJ2-4 | TRBV9 | TGTGCCAGCAGCGTAGCTCGCGGGGTGGGGGACATTCAGTACTTC | CASSVARGVGDIQYF
NA | many | TRBJ2-4 | TRBV11-2 | TGTGCCAGCAGCTTAGTGACCCCAGGGGCGGGGAACATTCAGTACTTC | CASSLVTPGAGNIQYF
TRBD2 | NA | TRBJ2-3 | TRBV3-1 | TGTGCCAGCAGCCAAGACCGGCTAGCGGGAACTACGCAGTATTTT | CASSQDRLAGTTQYF
TRBD1 | NA | TRBJ1-5 | TRBV5-1 | TGCGCCAGCAGCTTGGGTCCGGGACAGGGGTCCCAGCCCCAGCATTTT | CASSLGPGQGSQPQHF
TRBD2 | few | TRBJ2-7 | TRBV2 | TGTGCCAGCATCAAGGGCGGGGGGCCCTACGAGCAGTACTTC | CASIKGGGPYEQYF
TRBD2 | few | TRBJ2-3 | TRBV29-1 | TGCAGCGCTGGACTAGCGGGGGGCATTAGCACAGATACGCAGTATTTT | CSAGLAGGISTDTQYF
NA | few | TRBJ2-2 | TRBV2 | TGTGCCAGCAGTGACAGGGCACGCGGGGAGCTGTTTTTT | CASSDRARGELFF
NA | NA | TRBJ2-7 | TRBV6-5 | TGTGCCAGCAGTCCCGTGGGGTATAGCTCCTACGAGCAGTACTTC | CASSPVGYSSYEQYF
NA | NA | TRBJ1-1 | TRBV29-1 | TGCAGCGTAGACCAGGGTGGCAGCACTGAAGCTTTCTTT | CSVDQGGSTEAFF
TRBD1 | NA | TRBJ1-1 | TRBV20-1 | TGCAGTGCTAGAGGACGCCGGCAGGGGGGTGAAGCTTTCTTT | CSARGRRQGGEAFF
TRBD2 | few | TRBJ2-1 | TRBV6-5 | TGTGCCAGCAGGGGGACTAGCATTTATGAGCAGTTCTTC | CASRGTSIYEQFF
TRBD1 | NA | TRBJ2-7 | TRBV2 | TGTGCCAGCAAGGTCGACAGGGGTCACGAGCAGTACTTC | CASKVDRGHEQYF
NA | few | TRBJ2-5 | TRBV9 | TGTGCCAGCAGCGTAAAGCCCCTTCAAGAGACCCAGTACTTC | CASSVKPLQETQYF
NA | many | TRBJ1-2 | TRBV20-1 | TGCAGTGCTAGAGATCCAGCTAACTATGGCTACACCTTC | CSARDPANYGYTF
NA | few | TRBJ2-3 | TRBV6-4 | TGTACCAGCAGTGTCGGGACTAGCACAGATACGCAGTATTTT | CTSSVGTSTDTQYF
TRBD1 | few | TRBJ2-7 | TRBV6-6 | TGTGCCAGCAGTTACTCCGGGACAGCCAAATTCGAGCAGTACTTC | CASSYSGTAKFEQYF
TRBD2 | few | TRBJ2-1 | TRBV7-2 | TGTGCCAGTTTCCCTCAGCGGGGGGGCTACAATGAGCAGTTCTTC | CASFPQRGGYNEQFF
NA | few | TRBJ2-6 | TRBV5-1 | TGCGCCAGCAGCCTTCGGGGGGCCAACGTCCTGACTTTC | CASSLRGANVLTF
TRBD1 | few | TRBJ1-1 | TRBV5-6 | TGTGCCAGCAGCTATGGACAGGGGGTGGATGAAGCTTTCTTT | CASSYGQGVDEAFF
NA | many | TRBJ2-7 | TRBV28 | TGTGCCAGCAGTCGACAGTTTAGCTCCTACGAGCAGTACTTC | CASSRQFSSYEQYF
NA | NA | TRBJ1-2 | TRBV20-1 | TGCAGTGCTCCGGCCGGGGACGGCTACACCTTC | CSAPAGDGYTF
NA | few | TRBJ2-3 | TRBV27 | TGTGCCAGCAGTTTATCTTGGGTCGATACGCAGTATTTT | CASSLSWVDTQYF
NA | NA | TRBJ2-7 | TRBV19 | TGTGCCAGTAGTCCTTGGGACAAGTCCTACGAGCAGTACTTC | CASSPWDKSYEQYF
NA | few | TRBJ2-1 | TRBV15 | TGTGCCACCAGCAGAGATCGTCAGGGTTGGGGACAACATGAGCAGTTCTTC | CATSRDRQGWGQHEQFF
TRBD1 | NA | TRBJ1-5 | TRBV6-4 | TGTGCCAGCAGTGTGACAGGGGAGAGCCAGCCCCAGCATTTT | CASSVTGESQPQHF
NA | many | TRBJ1-2 | TRBV7-9 | TGTGCCAGCAGCTTAGCAAGGAGAGACAGGCACTATGGCTACACCTTC | CASSLARRDRHYGYTF
NA | few | TRBJ2-1 | TRBV9 | TGTGCCAGCAGCGTAGGTGGGGGGTTCTACAATGAGCAGTTCTTC | CASSVGGGFYNEQFF
TRBD1 | NA | TRBJ2-1 | TRBV12-3/TRBV12-4 | TGTGCCAGCAGTTCCGGGACAGGGGGTAAGGGTGAGCAGTTCTTC | CASSSGTGGKGEQFF
NA | many | TRBJ2-5 | TRBV28 | TGTGCCAGCAGCCCTCACCAAGAGACCCAGTACTTC | CASSPHQETQYF
NA | few | TRBJ1-5 | TRBV2 | TGTGCCAGCAGTGAGTTGGGGGCCTTAGATCAGCCCCAGCATTTT | CASSELGALDQPQHF
NA | NA | TRBJ1-1 | TRBV7-9 | TGTGCCAGCCGGGAGAGTGAAGCTTTCTTT | CASRESEAFF
NA | many | TRBJ1-2 | TRBV27 | TGTGCCAGCAGTTTATCGATAGCAGGGATCTATGGCTACACCTTC | CASSLSIAGIYGYTF
TRBD2 | NA | TRBJ2-1 | TRBV20-1 | TGCAGTGCTAGAATGGCTAGCGGGGGGTTCATTAAGCAGTTCTTC | CSARMASGGFIKQFF
NA | NA | TRBJ1-1 | TRBV12-3/TRBV12-4 | TGTGCCAGCAGTTTAACGTCCAGGGGTACTGAAGCTTTCTTT | CASSLTSRGTEAFF
TRBD1 | many | TRBJ2-7 | TRBV5-1 | TGCGCCAGCAGCTTGGCCCCCGGGACAGGGACCTACGAGCAGTACTTC | CASSLAPGTGTYEQYF
NA | many | TRBJ2-7 | TRBV4-1 | TGCGCCAGCAGCCAAGAAGGGCAGGGGACCTACGAGCAGTACTTC | CASSQEGQGTYEQYF
TRBD1 | many | TRBJ2-7 | TRBV28 | TGTGCCAGCAGTCCCGCAGGGGGCAACTACGAGCAGTACTTC | CASSPAGGNYEQYF
NA | NA | TRBJ2-1 | TRBV7-6 | TGTGCCAGCAGCTTAGGTTCTGGGGGGGCCTTTTCCTACAATGAGCAGTTCTTC | CASSLGSGGAFSYNEQFF
NA | NA | TRBJ2-1 | TRBV27 | TGTGCCAGTTCCAGGGAAAACAATGAGCAGTTCTTC | CASSRENNEQFF
NA | NA | TRBJ1-1 | TRBV4-3 | TGCGCCAGCAGCCAAGACCCGGACGTGAACACTGAAGCTTTCTTT | CASSQDPDVNTEAFF
NA | NA | TRBJ2-1 | TRBV7-3 | TGTGCCAGCAGCTTAACAGGGTCTGGGCAGAATGAGCAGTTCTTC | CASSLTGSGQNEQFF
NA | NA | TRBJ2-7 | TRBV28 | TGTGCCAGCAGTCCCGACAGGTGTGGAGAGCAGTACTTC | CASSPDRCGEQYF
NA | many | TRBJ1-2 | TRBV4-3 | TGCGCCAGCAGCCCTGAATCCGGGACGGGTAACTATGGCTACACCTTC | CASSPESGTGNYGYTF
NA | many | TRBJ2-1 | TRBV14 | TGTGCCAGCAGCTCACTCGGGGGCGGCAACTACAATGAGCAGTTCTTC | CASSSLGGGNYNEQFF
NA | few | TRBJ1-1 | TRBV11-1 | TGTGCCAGCAGCTTACAGGGAACCCTTGAAGCTTTCTTT | CASSLQGTLEAFF
TRBD1 | many | TRBJ2-7 | TRBV5-1 | TGCGCCAGCAGCTTTAGGGGACAGGGACCCTACGAGCAGTACTTC | CASSFRGQGPYEQYF
TRBD1 | many | TRBJ2-7 | TRBV20-1 | TGCAGTGCTAGAGATACAGGGGGCTTACGTAGTGAGTACGAGCAGTACTTC | CSARDTGGLRSEYEQYF
TRBD2 | NA | TRBJ2-7 | TRBV5-1 | TGCGCCAGCAGCCGGGGGGGACCGCGAAGCATCTACGAGCAGTACTTC | CASSRGGPRSIYEQYF
TRBD1 | few | TRBJ1-1 | TRBV5-6 | TGTGCCAGCGGCCCTTGGGTTGGACAGGGTGTCACTGAAGCTTTCTTT | CASGPWVGQGVTEAFF
NA | few | TRBJ2-3 | TRBV10-2 | TGCGCCAGCAGGGGGACTGGTCGCACAGATACGCAGTATTTT | CASRGTGRTDTQYF
TRBD1 | NA | TRBJ1-3 | TRBV12-3/TRBV12-4 | TGTGCCAGCAGTGTCCGGGACAGGGGGTACACCATATATTTT | CASSVRDRGYTIYF
NA | few | TRBJ2-7 | TRBV7-8 | TGTGCCAGCAGTACCGCGGGGGCCCACTACGAGCAGTACTTC | CASSTAGAHYEQYF
NA | few | TRBJ2-5 | TRBV2 | TGTGCCAGCAGTGAGATAAGTGAGACCCAGTACTTC | CASSEISETQYF